This T cell receptor beta chain emerged from a study of cytomegalovirus exposure and HLA in healthy donors. Whole-study results and caveats: The classifier, whose performance was assessed in both the original and validation cohorts, reportedly diagnosed cytomegalovirus status with high specificity and sensitivity. The study put about 180 TCR beta chains on its list as cytomegalovirus-associated.

Details on this clone: What it binds is unknown.

Clones were sequenced by immunoSEQ multiplex PCR, and TCRdb holds only the in-frame ones, with some missing. This sample carries 300,000 to 350,000 clones, roughly 86% of them seen once, and the ten largest clones take 0.9% to 1%. The CDR3 loop spans 16 amino acids. Per the germline V gene, CDR1 is GTSNPN and CDR2 is SVGIG (reference sequence). The ends lost 4 bases at V and 2 bases at J; junction bases unmatched: 8. The rearrangement joins TRBV30 to TRBJ2-5, with 12 bases aligning to TRBD2. Specimen: PBMCs. The source of this sequence is a man aged 25-40 years in good health and CMV-seronegative. In DNA, the CDR3 is TGTGCCTGGAATTCTGGACTAGCGGGGTCACAAGAGACCCAGTACTTC. This sequence encodes CAWNSGLAGSQETQYF. Combining the CDR3 with reference TRBV30 and TRBJ2-5 gives the whole variable domain SQTIHQWPATLVQPVGSPLSLECTVEGTSNPNLYWYRQAAGRGLQLLFYSVGIGQISSEVPQNLSASRPQDRQFILSSKKLLLSDSGFYLCAWNSGLAGSQETQYFGPGTRLLVL.